This TCR beta chain emerged from a study of read filtering for tumor transcriptome and immune sequencing. The table lists this clonotype with a count of one. The target antigen is unknown. Given a far larger clone just one base away, this is likely a sequencing read error. Study conclusions and caveats: Correlation between methods rose after single-read clonotypes were removed. In IR-seq, single-read clonotypes were approximately 79% of clonotypes but approximately 4% of reads.

This library used roughly 400 ng RNA and molecular barcoded adaptors spanning alpha/delta and beta/gamma chains. Via MiXCR, TCRdb re-called the reads, giving one row per CDR3 protein. The sample records tens of thousands of distinct CDR3 sequences, around 21% being singletons. Germline CDR1 is SEHNR and CDR2 is FQNEAQ (reference sequence). CDR3 length: 14 residues. This TCR derives from a donor at least 40 years old with multiple myeloma. This chain joins TRBV7-9 and TRBJ2-1; a possible D gene is TRBD2 (6 bases). Sequences were obtained from a population of CD138-negative cells sorted from bone marrow. CDR3 in DNA: TGTGCCAGCAGCCTCGGAGGGCCCTACAATGAGCGGTTCTTC. The encoded protein is CASSLGGPYNERFF.